This TCR beta chain was profiled in a study of CD8+CD57+ T cells in acquired aplastic anemia. Sequencing was done on patients that had shown CD8+CD57+ cell expansion by flow cytometry. Study-wide results and caveats: Statistical testing detected no significant gap in CD8+ Simpson's diversity between patients and controls.

Genomic DNA acted as the template from which TCR beta VDJ combination and CDR3 sequence profiling were carried out. TCRdb analysed the reads with MiXCR anew, one entry per CDR3 protein. The table lists about 160,000 distinct CDR3 sequences, around 48% of them singletons. Concerning this clonotype: Its antigen remains unknown.

The CDR3 loop spans 13 amino acids. Per the germline V gene, CDR1 is SNHLY and CDR2 is FYNNEI. V dropped 8 bases and J dropped 7; count of bases not matched to a gene: 8. Input material: sorted CD4+, CD8+, or CD8+CD57+ T cells (not recorded which) from PBMCs. The sequence was obtained from a human donor with aplastic anemia. This sequence joins TRBV2 and TRBJ2-1; 7 bases are a match to TRBD1. This CDR3 reads CASLRGLGNEQFF. The CDR3 nucleotides are TGTGCCAGCCTGAGGGGGCTCGGGAATGAGCAGTTCTTC.